These 8 T cell receptor beta chains originate from one sample sequenced in a study of graft-versus-host responses after intestinal transplantation. The assay was immunoSEQ multiplex PCR, and TCRdb's table has in-frame clones only and misses some. The sample lists 3,600 or so clones; 75% were seen once. Time point noted: postoperative day 105 after intestinal transplantation (dayNNNN = postoperative day). Investigators treated the graft tissue so that it released intraepithelial and lamina propria lymphocytes. The sample was ileum tissue, taken 105 days after intestinal transplantation. These receptors were collected from a human patient who received an intestinal transplant, so some T cells may come from the graft donor.

V is TRBV6-5 and J is TRBJ1-3; tentative D call: TRBD1 (6 bases). Germline-derived CDR1 and CDR2 are MNHEY and SVGAGI. V was pared by 6 bases and J by 5 bases, with 14 bases between. The CDR3 sequence is 14 residues long. CDR3 sequence reads: CASSEKGHRNTIYF. The CDR3 coding sequence is TGTGCCAGCAGCGAAAAGGGACACCGAAACACCATATATTTT.

This rearrangement joins TRBV19 to TRBJ2-5, with D possibly called TRBD1 or TRBD2 (5 bases each). Germline values: CDR1 LNHDA, CDR2 SQIVND (reference sequence). Trimming removed 0 bases at V and 1 base at J, with 12 bases between. The CDR3 is 16 residues long. CDR3 in amino acids: CASSIDLYGAQETQYF. In DNA form, the CDR3 reads TGTGCCAGTAGTATAGATCTCTACGGGGCCCAAGAGACCCAGTACTTC.

Turning to this clone: Other nucleotide sequences in the sample specify the same CDR3. The rearrangement uses TRBV6-1 and TRBJ2-1; 11 bases agree with TRBD2. CDR1 is MNHNS and CDR2 is SASEGT in the germline V gene. The CDR3 consists of 17 residues. J was trimmed by 4 bases and V by 1 base; bases with no gene match: 6. The CDR3 spells CASSEEIAGGVYNEQFF. In DNA, the CDR3 is TGTGCCAGCAGTGAAGAAATAGCGGGAGGGGTATACAATGAGCAGTTCTTC.

Note on this clone: The sample contains more than one DNA sequence encoding this CDR3. This chain joins TRBV11-1 and TRBJ1-1; TRBD1 might be the D (5 bases). V was pared by 3 bases and J by 1 base, with 9 bases between. The CDR3 totals 14 residues. The germline V gene encodes CDR1 SGHAT and CDR2 FQDESV (reference sequence). CDR3 protein: CASSFGRGNTEAFF. The CDR3 DNA is TGTGCCAGCAGCTTTGGAAGGGGGAACACTGAAGCTTTCTTT.

CDR3 bases: TGTGCTCCCCGGGTGAAGGGGGACCAAGAGACCCAGTACTTC. Translation gives CAPRVKGDQETQYF. The genes are TRBV6-1 and TRBJ2-5, with a weak D call TRBD1 (6 bases). Per the germline V gene, CDR1 is MNHNS and CDR2 is SASEGT. This CDR3 region has 14 residues.

The CDR3: CASSSLERESDEQFF. The CDR3 DNA reads TGTGCCAGCAGTTCCCTGGAGCGGGAATCGGATGAGCAGTTCTTC. This chain uses TRBV6-5 with TRBJ2-1, with TRBD2 identical over 7 bases. After removal of 4 bases from V and 8 bases from J, the junction contained 11 bases not matched to a gene. This CDR3 has 15 residues. CDR1 is MNHEY and CDR2 is SVGAGI in the germline V gene.

The genes are TRBV29-1 and TRBJ1-5; D is uncertain. The CDR3 sequence is 14 residues long. V was clipped by 6 bases and J by 11 bases, with 23 bases between them. From germline, CDR1 is SQVTM and CDR2 ANQGSEA. Here the CDR3 reads CSVPGLRVGSAQHF. The CDR3 nucleotides are TGCAGCGTCCCCGGTTTGAGGGTCGGGTCAGCCCAGCATTTT.

The chain carries TRBV5-6 and TRBJ1-1; perhaps TRBD1 as D (5 bases). The CDR3 contains 15 residues. Trimming took 4 bases from V and 7 from J, leaving 20 bases between them. CDR1 is SGHDT and CDR2 is YYEEEE in the germline V gene. The DNA of the CDR3 is TGTGCCAGCAGCACCAGGGCCCGCCGAAAGGGTGAAGCTTTCTTT. The encoded protein is CASSTRARRKGEAFF.